These T cell receptor beta chains were read from a single sample in a study of blood T cell repertoires in COVID-19. Using immunoSEQ multiplex PCR, the repertoire was profiled, and TCRdb retains in-frame clones only, with some absent. The sample lists more than 150,000 clones; 78% were seen once. Sequenced: peripheral blood. The receptors originated from a woman older than 75 with active or convalescent COVID-19. CDR3s include the opening cysteine and the closing phenylalanine or tryptophan. D genes are given only for firm matches. Where a row states a size, it is once, few, many or the class of an expanded clone; other rows omit it.

v_call,j_call,d_call,clone_size,cdr3_aa,cdr3_nt
TRBV29-1,TRBJ2-3,NA,NA,CSVDRQATDTQYF,TGCAGCGTTGACCGACAGGCCACAGATACGCAGTATTTT
TRBV28,TRBJ1-2,TRBD1,NA,CAAGDRVYGYTF,TGTGCCGCGGGGGACAGGGTGTATGGCTACACCTTC
TRBV12-3/TRBV12-4,TRBJ2-7,TRBD1,NA,CASSRDRVSEQYF,TGTGCCAGCAGTCGGGACAGGGTTAGCGAGCAGTACTTC
TRBV19,TRBJ1-4,TRBD1,NA,CASSVLQGFYEKLFF,TGTGCCAGTAGTGTGCTACAGGGGTTTTATGAAAAACTGTTTTTT
TRBV7-9,TRBJ1-2,NA,NA,CASSPPEAHGYTF,TGTGCCAGCAGCCCTCCGGAGGCGCATGGCTACACCTTC
TRBV21-1,TRBJ1-4,NA,NA,CASRREGLGGEKLFF,TGTGCCAGCAGAAGAGAGGGATTAGGTGGAGAAAAACTGTTTTTT
TRBV28,TRBJ1-4,TRBD1,NA,CASSPLQGAREKLFF,TGTGCCAGCAGTCCATTACAGGGGGCTAGGGAAAAACTGTTTTTT
TRBV13,TRBJ2-5,TRBD2,once,CASSFETSGGEETQYF,TGTGCCAGCAGCTTCGAGACTAGCGGGGGGGAAGAGACCCAGTACTTC
TRBV27,TRBJ1-6,NA,NA,CASSLRQDSPLHF,TGTGCCAGCAGTTTACGACAGGATTCACCCCTCCACTTT
TRBV7-2,TRBJ1-1,NA,NA,CASSWTRTSMNTEAFF,TGTGCCAGCAGCTGGACACGGACAAGTATGAACACTGAAGCTTTCTTT
TRBV6-5,TRBJ1-5,NA,NA,CASSFGQSNQPQHF,TGTGCCAGCAGTTTTGGGCAGAGCAATCAGCCCCAGCATTTT
TRBV27,TRBJ2-7,TRBD1,NA,CASSYKGQAIYEQYF,TGTGCCAGCAGTTACAAAGGACAGGCAATCTACGAGCAGTACTTC
TRBV10-3,TRBJ1-2,NA,NA,CAISYRDNNYGYTF,TGTGCCATCAGTTACAGAGATAATAACTATGGCTACACCTTC
TRBV7-9,TRBJ1-5,NA,once,CASGEGQPQHF,TGTGCCAGCGGAGAGGGTCAGCCCCAGCATTTT
TRBV19,TRBJ2-3,NA,NA,CATTNRVGSTDTQYF,TGTGCCACAACCAACAGGGTGGGTAGCACAGATACGCAGTATTTT
TRBV4-3,TRBJ2-3,TRBD2,NA,CASSQDPGGLTDTQYF,TGCGCCAGCAGCCAAGATCCGGGGGGGCTCACAGATACGCAGTATTTT
TRBV7-9,TRBJ2-7,TRBD1,NA,CASSLLAQGVYEQYF,TGTGCCAGCAGCTTATTGGCACAGGGGGTCTACGAGCAGTACTTC
TRBV19,TRBJ2-1,NA,NA,CASSLSSFRNEQFF,TGTGCCAGTAGCCTTAGCTCCTTCCGCAACGAGCAGTTCTTC
TRBV20-1,TRBJ2-7,TRBD2,NA,CSASIPQRGAEEQYF,TGCAGTGCTAGTATCCCCCAGCGGGGGGCAGAAGAGCAGTACTTC
TRBV6-2/TRBV6-3,TRBJ2-3,TRBD2,NA,CASRPSGGTDTQYF,TGTGCCAGCAGACCTAGCGGGGGGACAGATACGCAGTATTTT
TRBV10-3,TRBJ1-2,NA,few,CAISESDYYGYTF,TGTGCCATCAGTGAGTCGGACTACTATGGCTACACCTTC
TRBV5-8,TRBJ1-3,NA,NA,CASSLSFLRGNTIYF,TGTGCCAGCAGCTTGTCATTCCTTCGGGGAAACACCATATATTTT
TRBV28,TRBJ2-3,NA,NA,CASSGYTADRTDTQYF,TGTGCCAGCAGTGGCTACACAGCGGACCGCACAGATACGCAGTATTTT
TRBV6-5,TRBJ1-1,TRBD1,NA,CASSNRGRPLQAFF,TGTGCCAGCAGTAACAGGGGGCGACCCCTCCAAGCTTTCTTT
TRBV5-1,TRBJ2-5,TRBD2,NA,CASSLPSGGRETQYF,TGCGCCAGCAGCTTGCCTAGCGGGGGAAGAGAGACCCAGTACTTC
TRBV24-1,TRBJ1-2,TRBD1,NA,CATSDSGTGTDGYTF,TGTGCCACCAGTGACTCCGGGACAGGGACCGATGGCTACACCTTC
TRBV7-8,TRBJ2-1,NA,NA,CASSHGVQYDEQFF,TGTGCCAGCAGCCACGGGGTTCAGTATGATGAGCAGTTCTTC
TRBV12-2,TRBJ2-5,NA,NA,CASRLVGPRGVAMETQYF,TGTGCAAGTCGCTTAGTTGGACCACGGGGAGTCGCGATGGAGACCCAGTACTTC
TRBV19,TRBJ1-6,TRBD1,NA,CASSRGTDYNSPLHF,TGTGCCAGTAGTAGGGGGACAGACTATAATTCACCCCTCCACTTT
TRBV9,TRBJ2-2,TRBD2,NA,CASSPGGGLTGELFF,TGTGCCAGCAGCCCTGGCGGGGGGCTCACCGGGGAGCTGTTTTTT
TRBV19,TRBJ2-3,TRBD2,NA,CASSIGLAGGTDTQYF,TGTGCCAGTAGTATAGGACTAGCGGGCGGGACAGATACGCAGTATTTT
TRBV5-4,TRBJ1-1,NA,NA,CASSLIGDTEAFF,TGTGCCAGCAGCTTGATAGGGGACACTGAAGCTTTCTTT
TRBV3-1/TRBV3-2,TRBJ1-3,TRBD1,NA,CASSLTGVGNTIYF,TGTGCCAGCAGTTTGACAGGGGTAGGAAACACCATATATTTT
TRBV5-1,TRBJ1-4,NA,NA,CASADRGTNEKLFF,TGCGCCAGCGCCGATAGGGGGACTAATGAAAAACTGTTTTTT
TRBV27,TRBJ2-1,TRBD1,NA,CASSGSGTEYYNEQFF,TGTGCCAGCAGTGGATCCGGGACAGAATACTACAATGAGCAGTTCTTC
TRBV5-1,TRBJ1-6,NA,NA,CASSLGTANYNSPLHF,TGCGCCAGCAGCTTGGGGACAGCTAACTATAATTCACCCCTCCACTTT
TRBV7-2,TRBJ2-1,NA,NA,CASSNTQGSYNEQFF,TGTGCCAGCAGCAATACCCAGGGCTCCTACAATGAGCAGTTCTTC
TRBV24-1,TRBJ2-3,NA,NA,CATSGHGGGTDTQYF,TGTGCCACCAGTGGCCACGGAGGGGGCACAGATACGCAGTATTTT
TRBV4-3,TRBJ1-2,NA,NA,CASSQGPGGAYGYTF,TGCGCCAGCAGCCAAGGGCCCGGGGGTGCCTATGGCTACACCTTC
TRBV2,TRBJ2-5,TRBD1,once,CASKGTGFIETQYF,TGTGCCAGCAAAGGGACAGGGTTTATCGAGACCCAGTACTTC
TRBV19,TRBJ1-2,NA,NA,CASSIDFSYGYTF,TGTGCCAGTAGTATAGATTTTAGCTATGGCTACACCTTC
TRBV5-1,TRBJ1-6,NA,few,CASSLSAGDDYNSPLHF,TGCGCCAGCAGCTTGTCGGCAGGGGACGATTATAATTCACCCCTCCACTTT
TRBV4-1,TRBJ2-7,TRBD1,few,CASSQDGQGGYEQYF,TGCGCCAGCAGCCAGGACGGACAGGGTGGTTACGAGCAGTACTTC
TRBV10-3,TRBJ1-3,TRBD1,few,CAISETGGSGNTIYF,TGTGCCATCAGTGAGACAGGGGGCTCTGGAAACACCATATATTTT